Following are 25 T cell receptor beta chains from one sample sequenced in a study of cytomegalovirus exposure and HLA in healthy donors. The repertoire was sequenced with immunoSEQ multiplex PCR; TCRdb's copy has only in-frame clones and lacks some. The sample contains 65,000 to 95,000 clones, roughly 93% of which appear only once. Sequenced material: PBMCs. The receptor set was obtained from a woman aged 25 to 39 in good health and CMV-seronegative.

The genes are TRBV6-5 and TRBJ1-2; 9 bases are a match to TRBD1. The CDR3 sequence is 15 residues long. With 1 base clipped from V and 5 bases from J, the junction kept 5 bases outside the gene matches. The germline V gene encodes CDR1 MNHEY and CDR2 SVGAGI. As DNA, the CDR3 is TGTGCCAGCAGTTACTGGGGACAGGGAAGATATGGCTACACCTTC. Its protein product is CASSYWGQGRYGYTF.

The J gene is TRBJ2-7, the V gene TRBV28, with D maybe TRBD1 (6 bases). Between the trimmed V and J ends, which lost 10 bases and 3 bases, there was a span of 13 bases. This CDR3 has 12 amino acids. Per the germline V gene, CDR1 is MDHEN and CDR2 is SYDVKM. CDR3 DNA sequence: TGTGCCATCGCAAGGGGGAACTACGAGCAGTACTTC. It codes for CAIARGNYEQYF.

The chain couples TRBV7-9 to TRBJ2-3; 11 nucleotides line up with TRBD2. The CDR3 is made up of 16 amino acids. Trimming cost V 2 bases and J 2 bases; bases outside gene matches: 3. CDR1 is SEHNR and CDR2 is FQNEAQ in the germline V gene (reference sequence). This chain's CDR3 is CASSLLAGGNTDTQYF. The CDR3 region has the DNA TGTGCCAGCAGCTTACTAGCGGGGGGCAACACAGATACGCAGTATTTT.

The J gene is TRBJ2-4, the V gene TRBV15, with 11 bases lining up with TRBD2. The CDR3 totals 21 residues. V lost 4 bases to trimming and J lost 0 bases; unmatched junction nucleotides: 17. Germline-derived CDR1 and CDR2 are LNHNV and YYDKDF (reference sequence). For the CDR3, the DNA is TGTGCCACCAGCACCACACCGACTAGCGGGAAAGCAATGCTAGCCAAAAACATTCAGTACTTC. Translated: CATSTTPTSGKAMLAKNIQYF.

V gene TRBV5-6 combines with J gene TRBJ2-4; 9 bases align to TRBD1. The V gene's germline CDR1 is SGHDT and CDR2 YYEEEE. This CDR3 contains 15 residues. V gave up 4 bases and J gave up 9 bases; unmatched junction bases: 11. CDR3 amino acids: CASSLRGQGHFIQYF. The CDR3 DNA sequence: TGTGCCAGCAGCCTAAGGGGACAGGGACACTTCATTCAGTACTTC.

V usage is TRBV5-1 and J usage is TRBJ2-5; unclear D gene. The CDR3 loop spans 13 amino acids. Germline assignment: CDR1 SGHRS and CDR2 YFSETQ. V lost 3 bases, J lost 4 bases, and 10 bases lay in between. The CDR3 DNA reads as TGCGCCAGCAGCTCAGTGTCTTCAGAGACCCAGTACTTC. It yields the protein CASSSVSSETQYF.

This clone was found once. CDR3 DNA: TGTGCCAGCAGCCTCACACTAGCGTTGGGCGGGGAGCTGTTTTTT. As protein: CASSLTLALGGELFF. This chain uses TRBV11-2 with TRBJ2-2; 7 nucleotides match TRBD2. The CDR3 runs 15 residues. V lost 5 bases and J lost 7; bases outside the gene matches: 10. Germline V gene lookup returns CDR1 SGHAT and CDR2 FQNNGV.

This clone was seen a few times. This chain connects TRBV28 to TRBJ1-6; 9 bases are a match to TRBD1. CDR1 is MDHEN and CDR2 is SYDVKM in the germline V gene. The CDR3 contains 17 residues. Trimming removed 6 bases from V and 10 bases from J; junction bases left unmatched: 16. The CDR3 DNA is TGTGCCAGCAGGGTTGGAGGTCCGGGACAGGGACACTCACCCCTCCACTTT. Translated: CASRVGGPGQGHSPLHF.

This chain's CDR3 is CASSFPNTDTQYF. The CDR3 DNA reads as TGCGCCAGCAGCTTTCCTAACACAGATACGCAGTATTTT. J is TRBJ2-3 and V is TRBV5-1; D remains ambiguous. The CDR3 is 13 residues long. The V end was cut by 2 bases, the J end by 2 bases, with 6 bases between. The germline CDR1 and CDR2 sequences are SGHRS and YFSETQ.

The V gene is TRBV7-2, the J gene TRBJ2-1; 7 bases are a match to TRBD2. The CDR3 contains 15 residues. V was pared by 5 bases and J by 3 bases, with 7 bases of the junction left unmatched. Germline V gene lookup returns CDR1 SGHTA and CDR2 FQGNSA. The CDR3 region is CASSLPSGRYNEQFF. For the CDR3, the DNA is TGTGCCAGCAGCCTACCTAGCGGCCGCTACAATGAGCAGTTCTTC.

This sequence joins TRBV19 and TRBJ2-7; TRBD2 matches 9 bases. Germline-derived CDR1 and CDR2 are LNHDA and SQIVND (reference sequence). The CDR3 length is 17 residues. J gave up 0 bases and V 3 bases, and 9 bases lay outside the gene matches. The CDR3 nucleotides are TGTGCCAGTAGTATCGGTAGCGGGGGAGCGAGCTCCTACGAGCAGTACTTC. Translation: CASSIGSGGASSYEQYF.

For the CDR3, the DNA is TGTGCCAGCAGCTTGCAGGGGGCGGACGGCTACACCTTC. Translation: CASSLQGADGYTF. The genes are TRBV5-4 and TRBJ1-2; 8 positions match TRBD1. The CDR3 has 13 amino acids. CDR1 is SGHNT, CDR2 YYREEE, per germline (reference sequence). The V segment lost 1 base and the J segment 8 bases; nucleotides outside the gene matches: 4.

This clone was seen only once. The chain recombines TRBV27 with TRBJ2-3, with no clear D. Between the trimmed V and J ends, which lost 0 bases and 14 bases, there was a span of 15 bases. Germline CDR1 and CDR2: MNHEY and SMNVEV (reference sequence). The CDR3 is made up of 13 amino acids. CDR3 protein: CASSLSPTWLVYF. CDR3 DNA: TGTGCCAGCAGTTTATCGCCGACATGGTTAGTGTATTTT.

The chain combines TRBV6-5 with TRBJ1-1; D perhaps matches TRBD1 (5 bases). CDR3 size: 15 residues. Trimming removed 8 bases at V and 10 bases at J, with 26 bases between. The germline CDR1 and CDR2 sequences are MNHEY and SVGAGI. The CDR3 coding sequence is TGTGCCAGCTTAGAGCTGCAGGGTGCGGTAGAAGGAGCTTTCTTT. Protein product: CASLELQGAVEGAFF.

The V gene is TRBV4-2, the J gene TRBJ1-2, with D maybe TRBD1 (6 bases). The V gene lost 5 bases and the J gene lost 8 bases, with 27 bases spanning the gap. Germline V gene lookup returns CDR1 LGHNA and CDR2 YNFKEQ. This CDR3 is 17 amino acids long. DNA of the CDR3: TGTGCCAGCAGCTTATCGATGGACACCAGGGGTTCGCGCGGCTACACCTTC. It specifies CASSLSMDTRGSRGYTF.

This chain links TRBV5-4 with TRBJ1-3; D is uncertain. Germline V gives CDR1 SGHNT, CDR2 YYREEE (reference sequence). This CDR3 is 15 amino acids long. Trimming removed 4 bases from V and 4 bases from J, with 15 bases in between. The CDR3 DNA follows: TGTGCCAGCAGCCCGGGATCAAGCGGGGGAAACACCATATATTTT. Translation gives CASSPGSSGGNTIYF.

This chain connects TRBV19 to TRBJ1-5; no clear D. The CDR3 consists of 15 residues. V lost 2 bases and J 4 bases, leaving 12 bases between the germline ends. Germline CDR1 LNHDA, CDR2 SQIVND (reference sequence). The CDR3 nucleotides read TGTGCCAGTAGTATATTTTTGGAGGATAATCAGCCCCAGCATTTT. As protein: CASSIFLEDNQPQHF. The full variable domain, its missing parts supplied by reference TRBV19 and TRBJ1-5, is DGGITQSPKYLFRKEGQNVTLSCEQNLNHDAMYWYRQDPGQGLRLIYYSQIVNDFQKGDIAEGYSVSREKKESFPLTVTSAQKNPTAFYLCASSIFLEDNQPQHFGDGTRLSIL.

The CDR3: CASSILPVGDRGLGAKNIQYF. The CDR3 DNA follows: TGTGCCAGTAGTATACTCCCGGTGGGAGACAGGGGGCTTGGGGCCAAAAACATTCAGTACTTC. This chain joins TRBV19 and TRBJ2-4, with 10 nucleotides matching TRBD1. Germline-derived CDR1 and CDR2 are LNHDA and SQIVND (reference sequence). The CDR3 is made up of 21 amino acids. J lost 1 base, V lost 2 bases, and 17 bases had no gene match. The full variable domain, rest sourced from reference TRBV19 and TRBJ2-4, is DGGITQSPKYLFRKEGQNVTLSCEQNLNHDAMYWYRQDPGQGLRLIYYSQIVNDFQKGDIAEGYSVSREKKESFPLTVTSAQKNPTAFYLCASSILPVGDRGLGAKNIQYFGAGTRLSVL.

The V and J genes are TRBV18 and TRBJ1-2, with TRBD1 matching over 7 bases. From germline, CDR1 is KGHSH and CDR2 LQKENI. Losses at the gene ends were 5 bases for V and 7 bases for J; bases not matched to a gene: 10. This CDR3 comprises 14 residues. In nucleotides, the CDR3 is TGTGCCAGCTCAGAGGGACAGTCGACTCGTGGCTACACCTTC. Protein: CASSEGQSTRGYTF.

The chain links TRBV10-2 to TRBJ2-3, with D possibly being TRBD2 (6 bases). Trimming removed 2 bases from V and 6 bases from J, with 12 bases in between. This CDR3 region has 14 residues. Per germline, CDR1 WSHSY and CDR2 SAAADI. The chain's CDR3 is CASSEALARDTQYF. In DNA form, the CDR3 reads TGCGCCAGCAGTGAGGCCCTAGCGAGGGATACGCAGTATTTT.

The CDR3 sequence is CAWSVFRGAYNSPLHF. CDR3 coding DNA: TGTGCCTGGAGTGTGTTCAGGGGCGCCTATAATTCACCCCTCCACTTT. This chain connects TRBV30 to TRBJ1-6; a weak D match, TRBD1 (6 bases). The CDR3 spans 16 residues. Germline V gene data show CDR1 as GTSNPN and CDR2 as SVGIG (reference sequence). Trimming took off 0 bases at V and 2 bases at J, with 11 bases between the two ends. The complete variable domain, with remaining parts taken from reference TRBV30 and TRBJ1-6, reads SQTIHQWPATLVQPVGSPLSLECTVEGTSNPNLYWYRQAAGRGLQLLFYSVGIGQISSEVPQNLSASRPQDRQFILSSKKLLLSDSGFYLCAWSVFRGAYNSPLHFGNGTRLTVT.

This chain joins TRBV9 and TRBJ2-1; 7 bases agree with TRBD2. The V gene end was trimmed by 7 bases and the J gene end by 1 base; junction bases not matched to a gene: 8. The CDR3 is 15 residues long. Germline V gene data show CDR1 as SGDLS and CDR2 as YYNGEE. DNA for the CDR3: TGTGCCAGCTCTAGGGCCGGGGGGTCCTACAATGAGCAGTTCTTC. It codes for CASSRAGGSYNEQFF.

J is TRBJ2-7 and V is TRBV29-1; weak D call: TRBD2 (6 bases). The germline V gene has CDR1 SQVTM and CDR2 ANQGSEA. The CDR3 is 13 amino acids. Trimming stripped 5 bases from V and 3 bases from J, with 14 bases between. CDR3 sequence: CSVMVAAVYEQYF. CDR3 bases: TGCAGCGTTATGGTAGCGGCCGTCTACGAGCAGTACTTC.

The CDR3 protein is CASSSRQGLASGNTIYF. CDR3 DNA: TGTGCCAGCAGCTCAAGACAGGGCCTCGCCTCTGGAAACACCATATATTTT. This chain uses TRBV7-8 with TRBJ1-3, with 7 bases fitting TRBD1. Germline V gene data show CDR1 as SGHVS and CDR2 as FQNEAQ. The J segment lost 0 bases and the V segment lost 4 bases, leaving 9 bases of the junction unmatched. The CDR3 is made up of 17 amino acids. The full variable domain, its missing parts supplied by reference TRBV7-8 and TRBJ1-3, is GAGVSQSPRYKVAKRGQDVALRCDPISGHVSLFWYQQALGQGPEFLTYFQNEAQLDKSGLPSDRFFAERPEGSVSTLKIQRTQQEDSAVYLCASSSRQGLASGNTIYFGEGSWLTVV.

The rearrangement links TRBV2 to TRBJ1-1, with D perhaps TRBD1 (5 bases). Germline loops: CDR1 SNHLY, CDR2 FYNNEI. Trimming removed 1 base at V and 4 bases at J, with 10 bases between. This CDR3 has 14 residues. The CDR3 reads CASSEEGQVTEAFF. Written as DNA, the CDR3 is TGTGCCAGCAGTGAAGAGGGGCAGGTCACTGAAGCTTTCTTT.